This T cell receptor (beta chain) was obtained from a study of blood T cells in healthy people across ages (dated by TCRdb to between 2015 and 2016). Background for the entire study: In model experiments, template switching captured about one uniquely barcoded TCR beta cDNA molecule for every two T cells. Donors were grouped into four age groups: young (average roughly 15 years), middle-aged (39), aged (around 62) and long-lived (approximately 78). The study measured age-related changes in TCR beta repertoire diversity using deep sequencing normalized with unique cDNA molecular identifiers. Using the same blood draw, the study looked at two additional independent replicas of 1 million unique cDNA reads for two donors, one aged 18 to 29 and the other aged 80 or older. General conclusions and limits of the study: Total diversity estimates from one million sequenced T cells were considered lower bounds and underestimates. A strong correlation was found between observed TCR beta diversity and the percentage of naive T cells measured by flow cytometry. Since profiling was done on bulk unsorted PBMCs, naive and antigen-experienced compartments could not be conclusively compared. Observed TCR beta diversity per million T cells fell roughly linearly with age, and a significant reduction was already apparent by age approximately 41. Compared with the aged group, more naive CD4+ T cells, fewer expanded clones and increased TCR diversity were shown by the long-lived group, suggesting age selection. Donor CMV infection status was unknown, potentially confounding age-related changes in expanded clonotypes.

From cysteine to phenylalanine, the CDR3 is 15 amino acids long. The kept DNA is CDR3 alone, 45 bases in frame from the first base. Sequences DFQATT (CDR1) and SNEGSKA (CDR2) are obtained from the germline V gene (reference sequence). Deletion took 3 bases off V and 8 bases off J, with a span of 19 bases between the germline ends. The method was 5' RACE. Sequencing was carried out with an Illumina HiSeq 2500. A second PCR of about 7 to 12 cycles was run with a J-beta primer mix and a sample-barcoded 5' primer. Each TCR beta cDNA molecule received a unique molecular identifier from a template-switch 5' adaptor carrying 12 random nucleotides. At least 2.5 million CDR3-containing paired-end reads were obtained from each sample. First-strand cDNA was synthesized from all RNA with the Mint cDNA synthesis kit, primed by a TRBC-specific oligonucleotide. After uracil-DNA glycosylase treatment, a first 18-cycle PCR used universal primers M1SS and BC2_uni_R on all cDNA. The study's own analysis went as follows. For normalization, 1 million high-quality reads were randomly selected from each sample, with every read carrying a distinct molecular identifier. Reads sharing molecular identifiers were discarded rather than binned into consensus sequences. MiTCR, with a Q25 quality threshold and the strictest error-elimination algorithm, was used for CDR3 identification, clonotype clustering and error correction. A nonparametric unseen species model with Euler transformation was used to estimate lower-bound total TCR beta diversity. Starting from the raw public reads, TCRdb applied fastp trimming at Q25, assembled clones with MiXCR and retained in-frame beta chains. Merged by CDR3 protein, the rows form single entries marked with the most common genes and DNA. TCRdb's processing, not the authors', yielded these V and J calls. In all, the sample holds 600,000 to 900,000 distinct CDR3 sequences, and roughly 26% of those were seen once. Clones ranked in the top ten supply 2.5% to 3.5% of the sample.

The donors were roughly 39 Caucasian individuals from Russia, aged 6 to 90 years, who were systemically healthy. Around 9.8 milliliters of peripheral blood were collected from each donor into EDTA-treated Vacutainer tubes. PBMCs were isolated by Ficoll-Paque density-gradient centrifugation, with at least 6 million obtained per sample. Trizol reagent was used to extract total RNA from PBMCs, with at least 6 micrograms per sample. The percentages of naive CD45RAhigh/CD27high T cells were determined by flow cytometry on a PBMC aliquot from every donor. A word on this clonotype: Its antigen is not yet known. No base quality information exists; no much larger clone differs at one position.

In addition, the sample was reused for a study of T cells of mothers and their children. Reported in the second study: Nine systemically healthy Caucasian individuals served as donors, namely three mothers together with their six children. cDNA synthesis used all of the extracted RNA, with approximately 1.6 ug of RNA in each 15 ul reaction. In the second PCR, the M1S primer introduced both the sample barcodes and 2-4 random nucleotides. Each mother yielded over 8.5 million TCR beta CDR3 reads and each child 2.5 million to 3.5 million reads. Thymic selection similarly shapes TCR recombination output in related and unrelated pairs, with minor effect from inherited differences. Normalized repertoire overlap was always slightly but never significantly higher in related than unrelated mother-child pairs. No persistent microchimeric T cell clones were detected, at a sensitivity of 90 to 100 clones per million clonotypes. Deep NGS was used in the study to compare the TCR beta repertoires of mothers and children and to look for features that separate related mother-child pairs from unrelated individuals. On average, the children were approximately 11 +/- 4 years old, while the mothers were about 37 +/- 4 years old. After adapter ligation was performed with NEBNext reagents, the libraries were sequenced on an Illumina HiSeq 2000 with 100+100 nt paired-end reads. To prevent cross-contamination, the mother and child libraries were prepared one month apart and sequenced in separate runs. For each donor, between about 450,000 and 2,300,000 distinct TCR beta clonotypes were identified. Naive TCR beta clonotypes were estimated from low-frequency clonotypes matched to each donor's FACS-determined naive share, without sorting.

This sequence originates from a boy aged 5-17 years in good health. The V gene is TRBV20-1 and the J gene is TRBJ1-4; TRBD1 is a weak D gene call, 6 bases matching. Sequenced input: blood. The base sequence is TGCAGTGCTAGTCACGATCTAACAGGGATGGAAAAACTGTTTTTT. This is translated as CSASHDLTGMEKLFF.